This TCR beta chain was recorded in a study of cytomegalovirus exposure and HLA in healthy donors. Germline V gene sequence: CDR1 MGHRA, CDR2 YSYEKL. Germline trimming cut 0 bases from V and 6 bases from J; bases unmatched to any gene: 6. This CDR3 has 16 amino acids. Sequenced by immunoSEQ multiplex PCR; TCRdb stores in-frame clones only, minus some. The repertoire holds roughly 180,000 clones, with more than 75% as singletons. The sample comprised PBMCs. J is TRBJ2-1 and V is TRBV4-1; the match to TRBD2 covers 9 bases. The origin of this receptor is a man aged 18-30 years in good health and CMV-seropositive. Here the CDR3 reads CASSQEQGLAGNEQFF. In nucleotides, the CDR3 is TGCGCCAGCAGCCAAGAGCAGGGACTAGCTGGCAATGAGCAGTTCTTC.